The rows below give T cell receptor beta chains drawn from one sample of a study of liver allograft versus peripheral blood T cells. MiXCR, run by TCRdb on the reads, gives a single entry per CDR3 protein. Of approximately 9,000 distinct CDR3 sequences listed, about 20% were seen once; the top ten hold under 30%. Receptors were obtained from a human patient who had a liver transplant. The T cells may come from the graft donor. Each CDR3 is given with its conserved first and last residue. A D gene is named only where the DNA matches it firmly. A row's size may be missing; if present it is once, few, many or a size class.

TRBJ1-1 . TRBV5-4 . CASSLGGGENTEAFF TGTGCCAGCAGCTTGGGGGGGGGGGAGAACACTGAAGCTTTCTTT
TRBJ1-1 TRBD1 TRBV3-1 few CASSRRQGWDRDTEAFF TGTGCCAGCAGCCGCCGACAGGGGTGGGATCGGGACACTGAAGCTTTCTTT
TRBJ2-7 . TRBV6-1 . CASSEVVWLGTEQYF TGTGCCAGCAGTGAAGTTGTTTGGTTGGGGACCGAGCAGTACTTC
TRBJ1-4 TRBD1 TRBV7-9 few CASSRGTGENEKLFF TGTGCCAGCAGCCGCGGGACAGGGGAGAATGAAAAACTGTTTTTT
TRBJ1-1 . TRBV19 few CASSFRIRNTEAFF TGTGCCAGTAGTTTCCGAATCAGGAACACTGAAGCTTTCTTT
TRBJ1-2 TRBD1 TRBV5-5 . CASAAVWGQDLYGYTF TGTGCCAGCGCAGCTGTCTGGGGACAGGATCTCTATGGCTACACCTTC
TRBJ2-1 . TRBV6-2/TRBV6-3 . CASSFASKNEQFF TGTGCCAGCAGTTTTGCCTCTAAGAATGAGCAGTTCTTC
TRBJ1-1 TRBD1 TRBV6-1 few CASTPGGTTEAFF TGTGCCAGCACCCCAGGGGGAACCACTGAAGCTTTCTTT
TRBJ1-2 . TRBV10-3 . CAIREQGGYGYTF TGTGCCATCAGGGAACAGGGTGGTTATGGCTACACCTTC
TRBJ2-7 . TRBV10-3 few CAISEDKTFEQYF TGTGCCATCAGTGAGGACAAGACCTTCGAGCAGTACTTC
TRBJ1-2 TRBD1 TRBV9 medium-sized CASSPSGTAYGYTF TGTGCCAGCAGCCCCTCCGGGACAGCTTATGGCTACACCTTC
TRBJ1-1 . TRBV7-2 medium-sized CASSIRADRKGNTEAFF TGTGCCAGCAGCATCCGGGCCGACAGGAAGGGGAACACTGAAGCTTTCTTT
TRBJ1-5 . TRBV15 many CATSREEGLNQPQHF TGTGCCACCAGCCGAGAGGAGGGGCTCAATCAGCCCCAGCATTTT
TRBJ2-2 . TRBV6-5 few CASSYSYRSTGELFF TGTGCCAGCAGTTACTCCTACAGGAGCACCGGGGAGCTGTTTTTT
TRBJ1-2 . TRBV5-3 . CARSREMGASIGANYGYTF TGTGCCAGAAGCCGGGAGATGGGGGCCTCTATCGGTGCTAACTATGGCTACACCTTC
TRBJ1-1 . TRBV19 medium-sized CASRGSRAAEAFF TGTGCCAGTAGGGGGAGTAGGGCCGCTGAAGCTTTCTTT
TRBJ1-2 . TRBV5-4 few CASSLGRGENYGYTF TGTGCCAGCAGCTTGGGGAGGGGGGAAAACTATGGCTACACCTTC
TRBJ1-3 . TRBV7-9 . CASSPGSFGNTIYF TGTGCCAGCTCCCCAGGCAGTTTTGGAAACACCATATATTTT